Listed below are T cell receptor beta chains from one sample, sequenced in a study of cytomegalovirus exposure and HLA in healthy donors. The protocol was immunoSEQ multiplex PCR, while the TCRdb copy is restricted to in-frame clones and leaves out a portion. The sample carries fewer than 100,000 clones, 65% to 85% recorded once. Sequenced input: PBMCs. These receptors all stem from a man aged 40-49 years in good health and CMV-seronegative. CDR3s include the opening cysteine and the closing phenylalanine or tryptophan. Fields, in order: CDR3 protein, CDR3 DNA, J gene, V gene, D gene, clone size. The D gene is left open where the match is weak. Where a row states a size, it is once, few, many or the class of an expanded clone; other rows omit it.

CDR3aa: CASSTQGAYEQFF
CDR3nt: TGTGCCAGTAGCACTCAGGGGGCCTATGAGCAGTTCTTC
j_gene: TRBJ2-1
v_gene: TRBV19
d_gene: TRBD1
abundance: .

CDR3aa: CASTPRGSSGNTIYF
CDR3nt: TGTGCCAGCACTCCAAGAGGGTCGTCTGGAAACACCATATATTTT
j_gene: TRBJ1-3
v_gene: TRBV6-5
d_gene: .
abundance: few

CDR3aa: CASRWGPMNTEAFF
CDR3nt: TGTGCCAGCCGGTGGGGGCCAATGAACACTGAAGCTTTCTTT
j_gene: TRBJ1-1
v_gene: TRBV6-5
d_gene: .
abundance: .

CDR3aa: CASSETSGVTDTQYF
CDR3nt: TGTGCCAGCAGTGAGACTAGCGGGGTGACAGATACGCAGTATTTT
j_gene: TRBJ2-3
v_gene: TRBV6-4
d_gene: TRBD2
abundance: once

CDR3aa: CASSEKQGFSYEQYF
CDR3nt: TGTGCCAGCAGTGAAAAACAGGGGTTCTCCTACGAGCAGTACTTC
j_gene: TRBJ2-7
v_gene: TRBV27
d_gene: TRBD1
abundance: .

CDR3aa: CASSPPGTSGSNEQYF
CDR3nt: TGTGCCAGCTCACCACCTGGGACTAGCGGGAGTAACGAGCAGTACTTC
j_gene: TRBJ2-7
v_gene: TRBV18
d_gene: TRBD2
abundance: .

CDR3aa: CAWRAGTAAYNEQFF
CDR3nt: TGTGCCTGGAGAGCCGGGACAGCAGCCTACAATGAGCAGTTCTTC
j_gene: TRBJ2-1
v_gene: TRBV30
d_gene: TRBD1
abundance: once

CDR3aa: CASSTGDVLELFF
CDR3nt: TGTGCCAGTAGTACGGGGGACGTTCTGGAGCTGTTTTTT
j_gene: TRBJ2-2
v_gene: TRBV19
d_gene: .
abundance: .

CDR3aa: CASSAQGTADIQYF
CDR3nt: TGTGCCAGCAGTGCGCAAGGGACAGCGGACATTCAGTACTTC
j_gene: TRBJ2-4
v_gene: TRBV25-1
d_gene: TRBD1
abundance: .

CDR3aa: CASNGGEPQHF
CDR3nt: TGTGCCAGCAATGGGGGGGAGCCCCAGCATTTT
j_gene: TRBJ1-5
v_gene: TRBV28
d_gene: .
abundance: .

CDR3aa: CATSRQGAYEQYF
CDR3nt: TGTGCCACCAGCAGACAGGGGGCTTATGAGCAGTACTTC
j_gene: TRBJ2-7
v_gene: TRBV15
d_gene: TRBD1
abundance: .

CDR3aa: CASSVTSGNVAYEQYF
CDR3nt: TGTGCCAGCAGCGTGACTAGCGGGAATGTGGCCTACGAGCAGTACTTC
j_gene: TRBJ2-7
v_gene: TRBV7-9
d_gene: TRBD2
abundance: few

CDR3aa: CASSHRQGDDEQFF
CDR3nt: TGTGCCAGCAGCCACAGACAGGGTGATGATGAGCAGTTCTTC
j_gene: TRBJ2-1
v_gene: TRBV7-6
d_gene: TRBD1
abundance: .

CDR3aa: CASSPLSSSTDTQYF
CDR3nt: TGTGCCAGCTCCCCTCTAAGCTCGAGCACAGATACGCAGTATTTT
j_gene: TRBJ2-3
v_gene: TRBV18
d_gene: .
abundance: .

CDR3aa: CASSLEVNTEAFF
CDR3nt: TGTGCCAGCAGCTTGGAGGTCAACACTGAAGCTTTCTTT
j_gene: TRBJ1-1
v_gene: TRBV7-9
d_gene: .
abundance: .

CDR3aa: CASSARPGGEQYF
CDR3nt: TGTGCCAGCAGCGCTAGACCAGGGGGCGAGCAGTACTTC
j_gene: TRBJ2-7
v_gene: TRBV7-9
d_gene: TRBD1
abundance: .

CDR3aa: CASSPTGTTNTGELFF
CDR3nt: TGTGCCAGCAGCCCGACCGGGACAACGAACACCGGGGAGCTGTTTTTT
j_gene: TRBJ2-2
v_gene: TRBV28
d_gene: .
abundance: .

CDR3aa: CASSSDRGGEQFF
CDR3nt: TGTGCCAGCAGCTCTGACAGGGGCGGTGAGCAGTTCTTC
j_gene: TRBJ2-1
v_gene: TRBV7-8
d_gene: TRBD1
abundance: once

CDR3aa: CASSEQGFGNSPLHF
CDR3nt: TGCGCCAGCAGCGAACAGGGGTTTGGAAATTCACCCCTCCACTTT
j_gene: TRBJ1-6
v_gene: TRBV4-1
d_gene: TRBD1
abundance: .

CDR3aa: CASSSRDSATYEQYF
CDR3nt: TGTGCCAGCAGTTCACGGGACAGCGCTACCTACGAGCAGTACTTC
j_gene: TRBJ2-7
v_gene: TRBV27
d_gene: TRBD1
abundance: .

CDR3aa: CASSSHDMLGTEAFF
CDR3nt: TGTGCCAGCAGTTCTCACGACATGCTGGGCACTGAAGCTTTCTTT
j_gene: TRBJ1-1
v_gene: TRBV28
d_gene: .
abundance: once

CDR3aa: CASSIGTLPYEQYF
CDR3nt: TGTGCCAGCAGCATCGGGACACTCCCCTACGAGCAGTACTTC
j_gene: TRBJ2-7
v_gene: TRBV6-5
d_gene: .
abundance: once

CDR3aa: CASSSPGEYEQYF
CDR3nt: TGTGCCAGCAGTTCCCCGGGGGAGTACGAGCAGTACTTC
j_gene: TRBJ2-7
v_gene: TRBV27
d_gene: .
abundance: .

CDR3aa: CASSLVGTDTQYF
CDR3nt: TGTGCCAGCAGTCTAGTTGGCACAGATACGCAGTATTTT
j_gene: TRBJ2-3
v_gene: TRBV25-1
d_gene: .
abundance: .

CDR3aa: CASSLKSGYNEQFF
CDR3nt: TGTGCCAGCAGCTTAAAAAGCGGTTACAATGAGCAGTTCTTC
j_gene: TRBJ2-1
v_gene: TRBV5-4
d_gene: .
abundance: .

CDR3aa: CDGGPTDTQYF
CDR3nt: TGTGACGGGGGACCGACAGATACGCAGTATTTT
j_gene: TRBJ2-3
v_gene: TRBV27
d_gene: .
abundance: .

CDR3aa: CASSVGGRGQEQYF
CDR3nt: TGTGCCAGCAGCGTAGGTGGCAGGGGGCAAGAGCAGTACTTC
j_gene: TRBJ2-7
v_gene: TRBV9
d_gene: TRBD1
abundance: .

CDR3aa: CASSLGGTGEKAFF
CDR3nt: TGCGCCAGCAGCTTGGGCGGGACAGGTGAAAAAGCTTTCTTT
j_gene: TRBJ1-1
v_gene: TRBV5-1
d_gene: TRBD1
abundance: .

CDR3aa: CAWSAESRDTQYF
CDR3nt: TGTGCCTGGAGTGCCGAATCTAGGGATACGCAGTATTTT
j_gene: TRBJ2-3
v_gene: TRBV30
d_gene: .
abundance: .

CDR3aa: CAALRSGRSGELFF
CDR3nt: TGTGCCGCCTTAAGGAGCGGGAGGTCCGGGGAGCTGTTTTTT
j_gene: TRBJ2-2
v_gene: TRBV28
d_gene: TRBD2
abundance: .

CDR3aa: CAWNLGGGTEAFF
CDR3nt: TGTGCCTGGAACCTCGGGGGGGGGACTGAAGCTTTCTTT
j_gene: TRBJ1-1
v_gene: TRBV30
d_gene: .
abundance: .

CDR3aa: CASSLGLGTYEQYF
CDR3nt: TGTGCCAGCAGCTTGGGACTAGGGACCTACGAGCAGTACTTC
j_gene: TRBJ2-7
v_gene: TRBV5-6
d_gene: .
abundance: .

CDR3aa: CASSNLDGNEQYF
CDR3nt: TGTGCCAGCAGCAACCTAGACGGCAACGAGCAGTACTTC
j_gene: TRBJ2-7
v_gene: TRBV21-1
d_gene: .
abundance: .

CDR3aa: CASSFPDRVNEQFF
CDR3nt: TGTGCCAGCAGTTTCCCGGACAGGGTTAATGAGCAGTTCTTC
j_gene: TRBJ2-1
v_gene: TRBV28
d_gene: TRBD1
abundance: .

CDR3aa: CASSLEDRSSGNTIYF
CDR3nt: TGTGCCAGCAGCTTAGAAGACAGGAGCTCTGGAAACACCATATATTTT
j_gene: TRBJ1-3
v_gene: TRBV11-2
d_gene: .
abundance: .

CDR3aa: CAWSGGVRNTIYF
CDR3nt: TGTGCCTGGAGTGGGGGGGTGCGAAACACCATATATTTT
j_gene: TRBJ1-3
v_gene: TRBV30
d_gene: .
abundance: .

CDR3aa: CASSPRRGDLRETQYF
CDR3nt: TGTGCCAGCAGCCCCCGGCGGGGTGATCTCCGCGAGACCCAGTACTTC
j_gene: TRBJ2-5
v_gene: TRBV7-9
d_gene: .
abundance: .

CDR3aa: CASSYGGLAYNEQFF
CDR3nt: TGTGCCAGCAGTTACGGGGGACTAGCTTACAATGAGCAGTTCTTC
j_gene: TRBJ2-1
v_gene: TRBV6-5
d_gene: TRBD2
abundance: .

CDR3aa: CASRTGVQPQHF
CDR3nt: TGTGCCAGCAGAACAGGGGTTCAGCCCCAGCATTTT
j_gene: TRBJ1-5
v_gene: TRBV6-5
d_gene: TRBD1
abundance: few

CDR3aa: CASSSGLAGVYQETQYF
CDR3nt: TGTGCCAGCAGCTCAGGACTAGCGGGGGTGTACCAAGAGACCCAGTACTTC
j_gene: TRBJ2-5
v_gene: TRBV5-4
d_gene: TRBD2
abundance: once

CDR3aa: CASSEQAYEQYF
CDR3nt: TGTGCCAGCAGTGAACAGGCCTACGAGCAGTACTTC
j_gene: TRBJ2-7
v_gene: TRBV2
d_gene: .
abundance: .

CDR3aa: CASSLGLAGADTQYF
CDR3nt: TGTGCCAGCAGCTTAGGACTAGCGGGGGCAGATACGCAGTATTTT
j_gene: TRBJ2-3
v_gene: TRBV7-3
d_gene: TRBD2
abundance: .

CDR3aa: CAIRLAGNPLYEQYF
CDR3nt: TGTGCCATTAGACTAGCGGGAAACCCACTCTACGAGCAGTACTTC
j_gene: TRBJ2-7
v_gene: TRBV6-1
d_gene: TRBD2
abundance: .

CDR3aa: CASSLPGGPGELFF
CDR3nt: TGTGCCAGCAGCTTACCCGGGGGTCCCGGGGAGCTGTTTTTT
j_gene: TRBJ2-2
v_gene: TRBV5-6
d_gene: .
abundance: .

CDR3aa: CASSPLTGGLSGANVLTF
CDR3nt: TGTGCCAGCAGTCCACTGACAGGGGGGCTCTCTGGGGCCAACGTCCTGACTTTC
j_gene: TRBJ2-6
v_gene: TRBV27
d_gene: TRBD1
abundance: few

CDR3aa: CASSDPAGGYRGELFF
CDR3nt: TGTGCCAGCAGTGATCCGGCAGGGGGCTACCGAGGGGAGCTGTTTTTT
j_gene: TRBJ2-2
v_gene: TRBV2
d_gene: TRBD1
abundance: .

CDR3aa: CASTPLQGANSPLHF
CDR3nt: TGTGCCAGCACTCCACTCCAGGGGGCTAATTCGCCCCTCCACTTT
j_gene: TRBJ1-6
v_gene: TRBV28
d_gene: TRBD1
abundance: .

CDR3aa: CASSRTEASYEQYF
CDR3nt: TGTGCCAGCAGTAGGACTGAAGCTTCCTACGAGCAGTACTTC
j_gene: TRBJ2-7
v_gene: TRBV2
d_gene: .
abundance: .

CDR3aa: CASSEGGGLTDTQYF
CDR3nt: TGTGCCAGCAGTGAAGGGGGAGGTCTCACAGATACGCAGTATTTT
j_gene: TRBJ2-3
v_gene: TRBV2
d_gene: .
abundance: .

CDR3aa: CASSRADRVIGYTF
CDR3nt: TGTGCCAGCAGTAGAGCCGACAGGGTAATCGGCTACACCTTC
j_gene: TRBJ1-2
v_gene: TRBV2
d_gene: TRBD1
abundance: .

CDR3aa: CASSLSGPPSGNTIYF
CDR3nt: TGCGCCAGCAGCTTGAGCGGGCCACCCTCTGGAAACACCATATATTTT
j_gene: TRBJ1-3
v_gene: TRBV5-1
d_gene: .
abundance: .

CDR3aa: CASSSLTTTDTQYF
CDR3nt: TGTGCCAGCAGCTCCTTGACTACCACTGATACGCAGTATTTT
j_gene: TRBJ2-3
v_gene: TRBV5-4
d_gene: .
abundance: .

CDR3aa: CATSRDIQGAREQYF
CDR3nt: TGTGCCACCAGCAGAGATATACAGGGGGCGCGCGAGCAGTACTTC
j_gene: TRBJ2-7
v_gene: TRBV15
d_gene: TRBD1
abundance: .

CDR3aa: CASSLETGAGNTIYF
CDR3nt: TGCGCCAGCAGCTTAGAGACAGGGGCCGGAAACACCATATATTTT
j_gene: TRBJ1-3
v_gene: TRBV5-1
d_gene: TRBD1
abundance: .

CDR3aa: CASSFGGVGLNEQFF
CDR3nt: TGCGCCAGCAGTTTCGGGGGGGTCGGTCTGAATGAGCAGTTCTTC
j_gene: TRBJ2-1
v_gene: TRBV5-1
d_gene: TRBD2
abundance: few

CDR3aa: CASSQDYGVTGELFF
CDR3nt: TGCGCCAGCAGCCAAGATTACGGAGTCACCGGGGAGCTGTTTTTT
j_gene: TRBJ2-2
v_gene: TRBV4-1
d_gene: .
abundance: .

CDR3aa: CASSVEGSGNTIYF
CDR3nt: TGTGCCAGCAGCGTAGAGGGGTCTGGAAACACCATATATTTT
j_gene: TRBJ1-3
v_gene: TRBV9
d_gene: .
abundance: .